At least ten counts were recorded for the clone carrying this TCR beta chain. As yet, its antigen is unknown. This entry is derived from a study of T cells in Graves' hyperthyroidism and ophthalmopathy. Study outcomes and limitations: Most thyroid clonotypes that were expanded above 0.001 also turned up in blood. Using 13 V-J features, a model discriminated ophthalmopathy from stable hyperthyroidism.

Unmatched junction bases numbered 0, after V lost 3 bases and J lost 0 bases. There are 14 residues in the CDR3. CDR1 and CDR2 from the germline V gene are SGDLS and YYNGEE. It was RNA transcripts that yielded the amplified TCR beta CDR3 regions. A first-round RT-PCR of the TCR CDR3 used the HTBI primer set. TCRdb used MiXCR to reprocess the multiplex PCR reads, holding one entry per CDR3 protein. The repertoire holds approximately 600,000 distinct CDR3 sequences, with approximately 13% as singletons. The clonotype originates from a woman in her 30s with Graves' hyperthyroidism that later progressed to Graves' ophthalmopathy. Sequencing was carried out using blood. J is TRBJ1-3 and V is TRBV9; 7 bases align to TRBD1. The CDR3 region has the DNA TGTGCCAGCAGCGGACAGGGCTCTGGAAACACCATATATTTT. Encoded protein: CASSGQGSGNTIYF. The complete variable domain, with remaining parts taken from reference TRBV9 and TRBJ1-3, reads DSGVTQTPKHLITATGQRVTLRCSPRSGDLSVYWYQQSLDQGLQFLIQYYNGEERAKGNILERFSAQQFPDLHSELNLSSLELGDSALYFCASSGQGSGNTIYFGEGSWLTVV.